Here is one T cell receptor beta chain with its context. Its antigen is unknown. From RNA, the CDR3 regions of TCR beta chains were amplified and sequenced. HTBI primers were employed in first-round RT-PCR, then a second-round multiplex PCR followed. TCRdb analysed the multiplex PCR reads with MiXCR anew, one entry per CDR3 protein. Of about 700,000 distinct CDR3 sequences listed, around 40% are singletons. The data belong to a study of Graves' ophthalmopathy and Graves' hyperthyroidism. Study-level background: The study drew peripheral blood at initial diagnosis, before any treatment. Notes on the study in general: The model forecast ophthalmopathy progression, reaching roughly 70% sensitivity and approximately 79% specificity. Thyroid clonotypes that were expanded above 0.001 frequency mostly also appeared in blood.

V gave up 4 bases and J gave up 5 bases, with 9 bases separating them. The CDR3 has 13 amino acids. Germline V gives CDR1 LNHDA, CDR2 SQIVND (reference sequence). The specimen was peripheral blood. The chain carries TRBV19 and TRBJ2-1; D is unclear. This TCR was sampled from an adult man with Graves' ophthalmopathy. Here the CDR3 reads CASSTSRDNEQFF. CDR3 nucleotide sequence: TGTGCCAGTAGTACCTCACGAGACAATGAGCAGTTCTTC.